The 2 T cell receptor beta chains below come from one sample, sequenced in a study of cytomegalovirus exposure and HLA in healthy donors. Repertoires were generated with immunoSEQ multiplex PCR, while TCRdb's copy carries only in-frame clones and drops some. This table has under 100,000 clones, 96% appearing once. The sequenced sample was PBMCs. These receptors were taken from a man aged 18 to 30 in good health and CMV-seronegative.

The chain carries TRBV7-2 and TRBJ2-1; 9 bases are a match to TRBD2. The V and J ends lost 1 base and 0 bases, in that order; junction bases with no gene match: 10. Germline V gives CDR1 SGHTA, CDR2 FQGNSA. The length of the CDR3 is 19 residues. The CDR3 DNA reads TGTGCCAGCAGCTTAGTGGGGACTAGCATGGGGAGCTCCTACAATGAGCAGTTCTTC. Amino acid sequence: CASSLVGTSMGSSYNEQFF.

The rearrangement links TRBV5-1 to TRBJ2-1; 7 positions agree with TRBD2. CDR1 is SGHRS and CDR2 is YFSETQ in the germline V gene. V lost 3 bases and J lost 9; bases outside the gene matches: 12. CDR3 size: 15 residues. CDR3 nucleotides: TGCGCCAGCAGCTCGTGGGGCGGGAGTGTCCGTGAGCAGTTCTTC. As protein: CASSSWGGSVREQFF.